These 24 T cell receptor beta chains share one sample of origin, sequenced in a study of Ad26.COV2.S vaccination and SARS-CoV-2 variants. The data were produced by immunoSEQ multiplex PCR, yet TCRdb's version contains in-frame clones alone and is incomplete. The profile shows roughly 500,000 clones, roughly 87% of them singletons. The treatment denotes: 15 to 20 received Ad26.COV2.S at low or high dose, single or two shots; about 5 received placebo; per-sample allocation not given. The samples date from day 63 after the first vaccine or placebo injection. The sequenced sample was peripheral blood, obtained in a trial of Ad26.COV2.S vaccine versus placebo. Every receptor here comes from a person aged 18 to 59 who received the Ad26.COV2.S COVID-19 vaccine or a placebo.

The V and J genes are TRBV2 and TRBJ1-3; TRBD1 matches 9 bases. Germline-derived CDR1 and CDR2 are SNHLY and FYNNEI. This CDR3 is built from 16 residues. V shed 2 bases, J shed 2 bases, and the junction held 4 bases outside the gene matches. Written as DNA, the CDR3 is TGTGCCAGCAGTGAATGGGGACAGGGCCCTGGAAACACCATATATTTT. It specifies CASSEWGQGPGNTIYF.

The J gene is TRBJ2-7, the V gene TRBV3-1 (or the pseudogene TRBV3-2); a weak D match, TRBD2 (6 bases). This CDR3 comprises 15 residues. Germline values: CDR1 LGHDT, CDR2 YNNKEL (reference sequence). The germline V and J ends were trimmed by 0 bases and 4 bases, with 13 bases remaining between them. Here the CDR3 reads CASSQDYKAGYEQYF. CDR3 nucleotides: TGTGCCAGCAGCCAAGATTACAAGGCGGGATACGAGCAGTACTTC.

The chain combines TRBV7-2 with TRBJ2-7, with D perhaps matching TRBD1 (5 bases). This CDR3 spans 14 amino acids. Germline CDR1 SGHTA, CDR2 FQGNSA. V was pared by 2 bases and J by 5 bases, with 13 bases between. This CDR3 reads CASSLSTGFNEQYF. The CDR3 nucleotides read TGTGCCAGCAGCTTAAGCACAGGCTTCAACGAGCAGTACTTC.

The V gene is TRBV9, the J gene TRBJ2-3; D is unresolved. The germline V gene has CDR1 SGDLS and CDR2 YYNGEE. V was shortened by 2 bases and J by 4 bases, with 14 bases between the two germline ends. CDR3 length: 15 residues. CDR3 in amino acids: CASSVSEWWSDTQYF. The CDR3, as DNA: TGTGCCAGCAGCGTCAGCGAGTGGTGGTCAGATACGCAGTATTTT.

The CDR3 reads CASSTGTGLAGYNEQFF. In nucleotides, the CDR3 is TGTGCCAGCAGTACCGGAACGGGACTAGCGGGATACAATGAGCAGTTCTTC. The rearrangement uses TRBV6-2 or TRBV6-3 and TRBJ2-1, with TRBD2 identical over 13 bases. V lost 5 bases and J lost 4; bases outside the gene matches: 8. The CDR3 loop spans 17 amino acids. Germline V gene data show CDR1 as MNHEY and CDR2 as SVGEGT.

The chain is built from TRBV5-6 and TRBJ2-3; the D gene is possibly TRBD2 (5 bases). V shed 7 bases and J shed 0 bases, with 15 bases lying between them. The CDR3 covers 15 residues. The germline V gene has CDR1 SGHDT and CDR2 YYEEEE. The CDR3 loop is CASAGAYSSTDTQYF. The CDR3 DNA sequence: TGTGCCAGCGCGGGCGCATACTCTAGCACAGATACGCAGTATTTT.

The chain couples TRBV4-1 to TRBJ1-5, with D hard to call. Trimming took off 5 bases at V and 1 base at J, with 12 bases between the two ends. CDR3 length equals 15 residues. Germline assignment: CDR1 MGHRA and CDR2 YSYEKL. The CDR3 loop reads CASSKRERSNQPQHF. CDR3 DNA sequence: TGCGCCAGCAGCAAGCGGGAGCGAAGCAATCAGCCCCAGCATTTT.

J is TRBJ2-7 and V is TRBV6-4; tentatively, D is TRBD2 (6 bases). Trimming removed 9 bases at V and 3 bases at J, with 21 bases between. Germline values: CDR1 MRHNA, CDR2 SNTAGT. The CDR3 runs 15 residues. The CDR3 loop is CARGGWETAYYEQYF. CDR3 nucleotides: TGTGCCAGGGGGGGTTGGGAAACGGCGTACTACGAGCAGTACTTC.

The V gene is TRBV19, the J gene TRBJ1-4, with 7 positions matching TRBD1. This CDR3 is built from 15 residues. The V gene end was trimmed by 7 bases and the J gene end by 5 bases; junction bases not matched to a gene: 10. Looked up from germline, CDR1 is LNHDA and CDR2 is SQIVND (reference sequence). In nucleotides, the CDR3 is TGTGCCAGTACCTCTAGAAGACAGGGAAATGAAAAACTGTTTTTT. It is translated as CASTSRRQGNEKLFF.

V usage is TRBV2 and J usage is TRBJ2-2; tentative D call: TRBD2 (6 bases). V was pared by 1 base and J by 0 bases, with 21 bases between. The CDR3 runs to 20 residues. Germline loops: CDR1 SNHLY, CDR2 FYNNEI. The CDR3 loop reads CASSEGTTTFGFSNTGELFF. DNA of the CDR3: TGTGCCAGCAGTGAAGGGACTACCACCTTCGGATTCTCGAACACCGGGGAGCTGTTTTTT.

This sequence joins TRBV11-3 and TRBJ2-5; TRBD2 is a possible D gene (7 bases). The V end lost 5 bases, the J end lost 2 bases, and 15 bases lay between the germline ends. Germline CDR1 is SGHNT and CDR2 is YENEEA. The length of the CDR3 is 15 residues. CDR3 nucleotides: TGTGCCAGCAGCCGTCTGCGGGGGCCTCAAGAGACCCAGTACTTC. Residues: CASSRLRGPQETQYF. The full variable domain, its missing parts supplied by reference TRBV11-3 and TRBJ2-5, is EAGVVQSPRYKIIEKKQPVAFWCNPISGHNTLYWYLQNLGQGPELLIRYENEEAVDDSQLPKDRFSAERLKGVDSTLKIQPAELGDSAVYLCASSRLRGPQETQYFGPGTRLLVL.

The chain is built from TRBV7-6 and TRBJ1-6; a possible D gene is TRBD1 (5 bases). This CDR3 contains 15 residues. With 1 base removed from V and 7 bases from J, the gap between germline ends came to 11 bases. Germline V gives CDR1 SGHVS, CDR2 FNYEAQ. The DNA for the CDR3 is TGTGCCAGCAGCTTAGGGGGGTCAAGCAATTCACCCCTCCACTTT. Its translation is CASSLGGSSNSPLHF.

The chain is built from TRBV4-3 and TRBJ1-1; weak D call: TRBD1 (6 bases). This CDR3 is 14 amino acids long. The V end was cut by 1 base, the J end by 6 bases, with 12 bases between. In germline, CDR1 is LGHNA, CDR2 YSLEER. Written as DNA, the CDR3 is TGCGCCAGCAGCCAAGTCCTCGACAGGTCTGAAGCTTTCTTT. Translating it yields CASSQVLDRSEAFF.

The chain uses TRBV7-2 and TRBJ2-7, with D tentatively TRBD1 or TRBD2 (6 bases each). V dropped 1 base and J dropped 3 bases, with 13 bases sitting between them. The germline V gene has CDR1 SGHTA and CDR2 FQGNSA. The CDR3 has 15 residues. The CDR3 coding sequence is TGTGCCAGCAGCTTAGGAGGTGGGGGGCTCTACGAGCAGTACTTC. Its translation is CASSLGGGGLYEQYF.

The CDR3 is CASSYSGLLGAFF. In DNA form, the CDR3 reads TGTGCCAGCAGTTACTCTGGCCTCTTGGGAGCTTTCTTT. The chain links TRBV6-2 or TRBV6-3 to TRBJ1-1; D not certain. The CDR3 is 13 residues long. Trimming took off 0 bases at V and 10 bases at J, with 12 bases between the two ends. Germline V gene data show CDR1 as MNHEY and CDR2 as SVGEGT.

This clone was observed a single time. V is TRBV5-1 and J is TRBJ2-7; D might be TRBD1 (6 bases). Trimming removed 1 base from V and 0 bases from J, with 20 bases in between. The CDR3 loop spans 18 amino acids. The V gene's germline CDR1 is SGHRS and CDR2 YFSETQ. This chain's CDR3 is CASSLRPGQNPSSYEQYF. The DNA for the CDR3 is TGCGCCAGCAGCTTGCGTCCGGGACAAAATCCGAGCTCCTACGAGCAGTACTTC.

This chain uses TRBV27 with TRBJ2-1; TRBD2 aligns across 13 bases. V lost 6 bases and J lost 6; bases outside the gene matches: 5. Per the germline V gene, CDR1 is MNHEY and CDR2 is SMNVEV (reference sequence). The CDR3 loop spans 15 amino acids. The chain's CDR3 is CASRELAGGGNEQFF. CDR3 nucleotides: TGTGCCAGCAGGGAACTAGCGGGAGGGGGCAATGAGCAGTTCTTC.

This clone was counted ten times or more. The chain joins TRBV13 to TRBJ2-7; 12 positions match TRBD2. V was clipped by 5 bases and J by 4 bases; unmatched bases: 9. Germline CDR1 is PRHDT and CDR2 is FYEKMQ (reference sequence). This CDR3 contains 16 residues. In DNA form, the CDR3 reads TGTGCCAGCAGCAGACATCTAGCGGGAGGGACATACGAGCAGTACTTC. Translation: CASSRHLAGGTYEQYF.

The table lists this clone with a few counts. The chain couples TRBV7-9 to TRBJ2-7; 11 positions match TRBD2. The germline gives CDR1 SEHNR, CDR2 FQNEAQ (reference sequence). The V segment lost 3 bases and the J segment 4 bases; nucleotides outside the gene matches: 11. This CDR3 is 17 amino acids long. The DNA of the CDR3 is TGTGCCAGCAGCTTCCAACCACTAGCGGGAGTGTGGTACGAGCAGTACTTC. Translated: CASSFQPLAGVWYEQYF.

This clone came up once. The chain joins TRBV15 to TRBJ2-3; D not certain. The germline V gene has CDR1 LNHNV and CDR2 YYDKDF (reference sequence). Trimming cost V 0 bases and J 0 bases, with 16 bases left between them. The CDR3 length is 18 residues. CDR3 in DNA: TGTGCCACCAGCAGAGATTCAGCAAGGGTGGGTAGCACAGATACGCAGTATTTT. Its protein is CATSRDSARVGSTDTQYF.

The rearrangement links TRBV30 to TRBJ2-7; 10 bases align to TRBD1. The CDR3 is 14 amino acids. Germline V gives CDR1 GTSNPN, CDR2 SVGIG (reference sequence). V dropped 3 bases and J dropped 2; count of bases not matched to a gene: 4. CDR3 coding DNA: TGTGCCTGGAGCCGGGGACAGGGGACCTACGAGCAGTACTTC. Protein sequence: CAWSRGQGTYEQYF. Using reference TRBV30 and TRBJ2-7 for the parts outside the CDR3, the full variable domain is SQTIHQWPATLVQPVGSPLSLECTVEGTSNPNLYWYRQAAGRGLQLLFYSVGIGQISSEVPQNLSASRPQDRQFILSSKKLLLSDSGFYLCAWSRGQGTYEQYFGPGTRLTVT.

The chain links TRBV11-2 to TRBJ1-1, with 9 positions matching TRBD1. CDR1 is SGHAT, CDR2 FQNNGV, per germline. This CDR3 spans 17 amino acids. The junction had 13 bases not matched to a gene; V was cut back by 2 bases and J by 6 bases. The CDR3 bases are TGTGCCAGCAGCTTATGGGACCTCGGGACAGGGCGGGCTGAAGCTTTCTTT. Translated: CASSLWDLGTGRAEAFF.

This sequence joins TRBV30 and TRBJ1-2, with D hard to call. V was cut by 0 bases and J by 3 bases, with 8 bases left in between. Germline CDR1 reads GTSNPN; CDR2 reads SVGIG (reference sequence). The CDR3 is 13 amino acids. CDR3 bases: TGTGCCTGGAGTGTATTGGGGTACTATGGCTACACCTTC. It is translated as CAWSVLGYYGYTF. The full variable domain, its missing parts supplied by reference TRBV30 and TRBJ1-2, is SQTIHQWPATLVQPVGSPLSLECTVEGTSNPNLYWYRQAAGRGLQLLFYSVGIGQISSEVPQNLSASRPQDRQFILSSKKLLLSDSGFYLCAWSVLGYYGYTFGSGTRLTVV.

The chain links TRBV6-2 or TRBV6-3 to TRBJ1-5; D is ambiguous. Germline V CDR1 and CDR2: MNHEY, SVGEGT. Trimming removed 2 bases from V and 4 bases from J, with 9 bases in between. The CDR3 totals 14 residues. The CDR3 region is CASSYGDFNQPQHF. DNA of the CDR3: TGTGCCAGCAGTTACGGAGATTTTAATCAGCCCCAGCATTTT.